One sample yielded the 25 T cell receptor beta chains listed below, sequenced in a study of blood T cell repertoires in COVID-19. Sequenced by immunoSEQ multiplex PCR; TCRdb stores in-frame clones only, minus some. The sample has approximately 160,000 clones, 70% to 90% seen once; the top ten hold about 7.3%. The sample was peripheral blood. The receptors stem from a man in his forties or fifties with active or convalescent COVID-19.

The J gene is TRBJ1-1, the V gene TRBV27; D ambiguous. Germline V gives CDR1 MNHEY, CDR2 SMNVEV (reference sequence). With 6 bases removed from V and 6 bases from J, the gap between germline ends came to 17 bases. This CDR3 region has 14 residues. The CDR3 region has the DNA TGTGCCAGCAGCGACCCCCGAGGACTCCCTGAAGCTTTCTTT. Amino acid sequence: CASSDPRGLPEAFF.

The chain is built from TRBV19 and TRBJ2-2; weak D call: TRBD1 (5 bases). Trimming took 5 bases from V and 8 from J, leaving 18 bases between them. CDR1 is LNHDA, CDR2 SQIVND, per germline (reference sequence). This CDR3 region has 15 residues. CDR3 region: CASSRSRDSKGELFF. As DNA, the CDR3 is TGTGCCAGTAGTCGATCCAGGGATAGTAAGGGGGAGCTGTTTTTT. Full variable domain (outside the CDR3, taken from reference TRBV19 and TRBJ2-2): DGGITQSPKYLFRKEGQNVTLSCEQNLNHDAMYWYRQDPGQGLRLIYYSQIVNDFQKGDIAEGYSVSREKKESFPLTVTSAQKNPTAFYLCASSRSRDSKGELFFGEGSRLTVL.

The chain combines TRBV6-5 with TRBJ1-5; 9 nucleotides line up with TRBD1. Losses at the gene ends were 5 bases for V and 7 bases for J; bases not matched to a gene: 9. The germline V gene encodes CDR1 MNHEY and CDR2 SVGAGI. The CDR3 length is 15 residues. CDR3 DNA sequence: TGTGCCAGCAGTACCGGGACAGGGATGTACCAGCCCCAGCATTTT. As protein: CASSTGTGMYQPQHF.

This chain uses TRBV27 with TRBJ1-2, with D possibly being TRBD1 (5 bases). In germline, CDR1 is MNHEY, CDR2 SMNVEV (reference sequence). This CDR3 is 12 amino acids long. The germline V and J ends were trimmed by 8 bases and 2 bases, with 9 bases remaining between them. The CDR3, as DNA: TGTGCCAGCTCACGGGGGAACTATGGCTACACCTTC. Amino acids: CASSRGNYGYTF.

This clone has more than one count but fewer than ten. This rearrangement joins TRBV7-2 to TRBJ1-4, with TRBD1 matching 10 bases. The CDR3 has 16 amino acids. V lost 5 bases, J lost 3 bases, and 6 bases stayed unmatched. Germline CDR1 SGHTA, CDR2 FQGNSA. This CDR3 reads CASSKVGQGANEKLFF. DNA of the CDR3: TGTGCCAGCAGCAAAGTAGGACAGGGGGCTAATGAAAAACTGTTTTTT.

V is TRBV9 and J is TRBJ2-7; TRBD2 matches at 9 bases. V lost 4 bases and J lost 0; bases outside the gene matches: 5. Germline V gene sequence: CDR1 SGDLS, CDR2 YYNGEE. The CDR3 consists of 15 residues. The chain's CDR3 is CASSFGLATSYEQYF. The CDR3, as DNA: TGTGCCAGCAGCTTCGGACTAGCGACCTCCTACGAGCAGTACTTC.

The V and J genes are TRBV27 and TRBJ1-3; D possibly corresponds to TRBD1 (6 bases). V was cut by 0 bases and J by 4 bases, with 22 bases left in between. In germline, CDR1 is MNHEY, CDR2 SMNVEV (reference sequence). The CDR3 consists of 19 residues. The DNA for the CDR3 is TGTGCCAGCAGTTTATCGGGAGGGAGGGGGAGACCCTCCGGAAACACCATATATTTT. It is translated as CASSLSGGRGRPSGNTIYF.

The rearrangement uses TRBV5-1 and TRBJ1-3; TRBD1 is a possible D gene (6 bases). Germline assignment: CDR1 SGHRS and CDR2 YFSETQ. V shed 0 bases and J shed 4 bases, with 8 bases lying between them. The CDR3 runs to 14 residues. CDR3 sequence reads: CASSLDREGNTIYF. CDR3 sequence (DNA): TGCGCCAGCAGCTTGGACAGGGAGGGAAACACCATATATTTT.

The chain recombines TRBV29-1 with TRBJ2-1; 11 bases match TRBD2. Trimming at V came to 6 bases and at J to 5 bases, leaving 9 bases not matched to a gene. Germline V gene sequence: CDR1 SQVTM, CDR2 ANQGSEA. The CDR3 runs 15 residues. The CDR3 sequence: CSVRRKGLADNEQFF. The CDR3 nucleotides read TGCAGCGTGCGTCGAAAGGGACTAGCGGACAATGAGCAGTTCTTC.

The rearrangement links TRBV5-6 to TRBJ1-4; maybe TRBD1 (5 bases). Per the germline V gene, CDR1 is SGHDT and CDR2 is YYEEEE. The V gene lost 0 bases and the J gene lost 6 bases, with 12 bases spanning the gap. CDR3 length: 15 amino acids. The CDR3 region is CASSLVVGGHEKLFF. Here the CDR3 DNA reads TGTGCCAGCAGCTTGGTGGTGGGGGGACATGAAAAACTGTTTTTT.

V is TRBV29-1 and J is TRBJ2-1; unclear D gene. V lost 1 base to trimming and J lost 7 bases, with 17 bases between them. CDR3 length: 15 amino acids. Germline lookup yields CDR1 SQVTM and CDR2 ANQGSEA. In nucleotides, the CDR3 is TGCAGCGTTGAAGTCAAGGTTGGAGCGTTAAATGAGCAGTTCTTC. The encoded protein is CSVEVKVGALNEQFF.

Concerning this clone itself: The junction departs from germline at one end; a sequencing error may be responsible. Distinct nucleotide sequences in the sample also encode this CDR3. The CDR3 DNA sequence: TGTGCCACCAGCGATTCTCGGTACTACAATGAGCAGTTCTTC. This codes for CATSDSRYYNEQFF. The chain combines TRBV24-1 with TRBJ2-1, with D unclear. The CDR3 has 14 amino acids. Germline V gene data show CDR1 as KGHDR and CDR2 as SFDVKD.

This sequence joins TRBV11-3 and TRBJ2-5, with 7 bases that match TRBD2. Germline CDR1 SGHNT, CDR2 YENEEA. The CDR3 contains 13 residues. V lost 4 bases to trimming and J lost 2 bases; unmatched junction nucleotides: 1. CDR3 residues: CASSYGGQETQYF. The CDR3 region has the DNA TGTGCCAGCAGCTACGGGGGGCAAGAGACCCAGTACTTC.

CDR3 sequence (DNA): TGTGCCAGCAGCATGGGAACAGCTCACTCTGGAAACACCATATATTTT. The encoded protein is CASSMGTAHSGNTIYF. The chain uses TRBV5-6 and TRBJ1-3; D gene ambiguous. This CDR3 contains 16 residues. Germline V lookup: CDR1 SGHDT, CDR2 YYEEEE. Trimming removed 4 bases at V and 0 bases at J, with 14 bases between.

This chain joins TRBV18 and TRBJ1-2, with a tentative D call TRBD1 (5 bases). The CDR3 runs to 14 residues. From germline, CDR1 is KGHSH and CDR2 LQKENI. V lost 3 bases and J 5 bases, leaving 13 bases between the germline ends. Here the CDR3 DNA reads TGTGCCAGCTCACCGGCTGCGACAGCTTATGGCTACACCTTC. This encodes CASSPAATAYGYTF.

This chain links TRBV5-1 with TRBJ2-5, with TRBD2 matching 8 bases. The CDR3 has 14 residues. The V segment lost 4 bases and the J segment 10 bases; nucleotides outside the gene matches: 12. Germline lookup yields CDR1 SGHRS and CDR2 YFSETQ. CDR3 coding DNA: TGCGCCAGCAGCGTACTAGCGGCCCGGGGGGACCAGTACTTC. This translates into CASSVLAARGDQYF.

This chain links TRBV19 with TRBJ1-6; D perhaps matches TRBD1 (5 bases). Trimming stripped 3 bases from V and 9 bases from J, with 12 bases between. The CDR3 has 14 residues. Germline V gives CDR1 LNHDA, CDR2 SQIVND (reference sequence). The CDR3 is CASSMGPGSSPLHF. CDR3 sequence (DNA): TGTGCCAGTAGTATGGGGCCCGGCAGTTCACCCCTCCACTTT.

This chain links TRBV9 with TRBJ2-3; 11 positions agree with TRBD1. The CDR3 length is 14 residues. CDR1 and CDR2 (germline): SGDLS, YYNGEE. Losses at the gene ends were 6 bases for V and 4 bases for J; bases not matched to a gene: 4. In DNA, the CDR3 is TGTGCCAGCATCCCGGGACAGGGGGCAGATACGCAGTATTTT. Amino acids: CASIPGQGADTQYF.

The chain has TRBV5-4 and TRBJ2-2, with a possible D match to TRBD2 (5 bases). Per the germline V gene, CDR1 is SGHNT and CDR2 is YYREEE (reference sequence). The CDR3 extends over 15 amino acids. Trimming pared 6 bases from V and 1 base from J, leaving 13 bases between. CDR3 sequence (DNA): TGTGCCAGCAAGCCTGGAGGCCAGAACACCGGGGAGCTGTTTTTT. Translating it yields CASKPGGQNTGELFF.

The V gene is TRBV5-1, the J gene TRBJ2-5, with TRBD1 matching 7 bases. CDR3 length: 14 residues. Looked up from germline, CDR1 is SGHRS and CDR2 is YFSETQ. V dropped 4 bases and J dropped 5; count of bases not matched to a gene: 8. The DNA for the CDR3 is TGCGCCAGCAGCACGGGGACAGCTCGGGAGACCCAGTACTTC. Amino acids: CASSTGTARETQYF.

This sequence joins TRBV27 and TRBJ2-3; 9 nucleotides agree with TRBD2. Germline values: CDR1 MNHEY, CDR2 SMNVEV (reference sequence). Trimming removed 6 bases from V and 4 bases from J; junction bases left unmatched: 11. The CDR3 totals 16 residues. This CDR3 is CASSFIASGKADTQYF. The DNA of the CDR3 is TGTGCCAGCAGCTTTATCGCTAGCGGGAAAGCAGATACGCAGTATTTT.

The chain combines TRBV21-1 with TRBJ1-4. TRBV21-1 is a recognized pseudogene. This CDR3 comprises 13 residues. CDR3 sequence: CASKGGANEKLFF. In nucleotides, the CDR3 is TGTGCCAGCAAAGGAGGAGCTAATGAAAAACTGTTTTTT.

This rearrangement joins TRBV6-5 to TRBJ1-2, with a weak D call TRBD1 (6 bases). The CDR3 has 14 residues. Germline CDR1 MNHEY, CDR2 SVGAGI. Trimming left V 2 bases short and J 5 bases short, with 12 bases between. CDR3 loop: CASSYIAGEYGYTF. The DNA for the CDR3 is TGTGCCAGCAGTTACATCGCAGGGGAGTATGGCTACACCTTC.

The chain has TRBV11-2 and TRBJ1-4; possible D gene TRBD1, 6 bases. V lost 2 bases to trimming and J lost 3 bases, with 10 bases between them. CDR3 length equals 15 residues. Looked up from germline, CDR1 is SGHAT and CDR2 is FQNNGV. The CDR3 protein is CASSLSYRANEKLFF. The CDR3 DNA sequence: TGTGCCAGCAGCTTAAGCTACAGGGCTAATGAAAAACTGTTTTTT.

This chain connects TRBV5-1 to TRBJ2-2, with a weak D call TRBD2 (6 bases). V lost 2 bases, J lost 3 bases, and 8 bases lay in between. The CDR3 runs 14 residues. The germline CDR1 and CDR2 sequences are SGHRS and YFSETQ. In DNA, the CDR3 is TGCGCCAGCAGCTTCGGAGGGGACACCGGGGAGCTGTTTTTT. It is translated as CASSFGGDTGELFF.